This record covers a single T cell receptor (beta chain). Its antigen is currently unknown. Primers for the PCR totalled 60 Vbeta and 13 Jbeta. Assay: immunoSEQ multiplex PCR; the TCRdb copy retains only in-frame clones and omits some. The sample shows about 200,000 clones, over 65% of them seen only once. The sample is drawn from a study of cytomegalovirus exposure and HLA in healthy donors. Study-wide findings and caveats: In an earlier analysis, about 87% or about 30%: the productive usage of most TCR beta V segments.

The CDR3 loop spans 15 amino acids. Germline CDR1 reads SGDLS; CDR2 reads YYNGEE. V dropped 1 base and J dropped 2; count of bases not matched to a gene: 5. Sequencing was done on a sample of PBMCs. This chain joins TRBV9 and TRBJ2-7; 8 bases match TRBD2. The TCR originated in a woman younger than 45 in good health and CMV-seronegative. The CDR3, as DNA: TGTGCCAGCAGCGTAAGAAGCGGGGGAACCTACGAGCAGTACTTC. Protein: CASSVRSGGTYEQYF.